This TCR beta chain was sequenced for a study of identical twins listed by TCRdb under 2016. At the level of the whole study: To test whether fetal clonotypes persist, this study deep-sequenced TCR alpha and beta repertoires from monozygotic twins, from unrelated adults of various ages, and from cord blood. Replicate twin experiments were performed at different times using different library preparation protocols to rule out contamination.

Only healthy Caucasian donors were included. Three pairs of female monozygotic twins, all aged roughly 18 to 29 years, were included in the twin cohort. Using Miltenyi CD45RO+ enrichment and human naive T-cell isolation kits, memory (CD45RO+) and naive T cells were isolated from PBMC. V sheds 1 base and J sheds 6 bases, leaving 6 bases between their ends. Its CDR3 holds 13 amino acids, cysteine through phenylalanine. The read is trimmed to its CDR3 DNA, 39 bases read in frame from base 1. With respect to this clonotype: This receptor's antigen is unknown. Per-nucleotide qualities are absent, and no much larger clonotype sits a single base away.

Receptor libraries were prepared by 5' RACE. The sample was run on an Illumina HiSeq 2000. A universal primer binding site was added through template switching, and the final cDNA carried a unique molecular identifier so that TCR cDNA molecules could be counted accurately. First-strand cDNA for TCR alpha and beta chains was synthesized from specific primers in the conserved constant-segment region. Each cDNA library was double barcoded, with a SMART-Mk sample barcode plus Illumina barcodes, to control for contamination. TruSeq adapter sequences along with Illumina sample barcodes were introduced in two successive PCR steps. TCR alpha and beta cDNA libraries were sequenced on the Illumina HiSeq platform with custom primers. Turning to the authors' computational methods: MiGEC was used to process raw reads and extract unique molecular identifiers, and MiXCR was used to find CDR3 positions. Recombination models were inferred per individual with the repgenHMM and IGoR tools using an EM algorithm. The analysis of shared clonotypes was done with the tcR package in R, with sharing normalized by the product of cloneset sizes. To study raw recombination free of thymic and clonal selection effects, out-of-frame nonproductive sequences were analyzed. TCRdb passed the public sequencing reads through fastp at Q25 and MiXCR, retaining productive beta sequences. Records with the same CDR3 protein are collapsed into one entry carrying the most frequent genes and DNA. The V and J calls here are based on TCRdb, not the publication. This sample is represented by more than 250,000 distinct CDR3 sequences; more than 6.5% of them were singletons. The ten largest clones capture around 2.1% of the sample.

Results the study describes overall, beyond this receptor: Zero-insertion analyses could be partly confounded by invariant T cells such as MAIT and iNKT, although diverse VJ usage argued against such confounding for most clonotypes. Abundant cord blood beta clonotypes had fewer insertions, young adult naive repertoires showed a similar but weaker trend, and memory repertoires showed no such trend. In monozygotic twins, recombination models systematically underestimated out-of-frame TCR alpha sharing, but the models matched the sharing seen between unrelated individuals. Compared with coincidental sharing between unrelated individuals, out-of-frame TCR alpha sequences shared between twins had an excess of sequences with low generation probability. The excess sharing between twins in beta out-of-frame sequences was weaker because fewer shared sequences reduced the signal-to-noise ratio. Because the same donors could not be followed over many years, the conclusions relied on cross-sectional statistical analysis.

This sample also appeared in a second study, on yellow fever vaccine responses in identical twins. The second study's paper adds: The T cell response to vaccination in identical twins was reported by the authors to appear partly convergent and partly personalized. The study precisely tracked vaccine-responding T cell clones in identical twins.

This sequence was found in a woman between 18 and 30 years old in good health. The specimen sequenced was memory (CD45RO+) T cells sorted from blood. The sample's cell subset or site label, decoded: CD45RO+ enriched T cells. Recombination connected TRBV12-3 or TRBV12-4 to TRBJ1-4; the D gene is unclear. In nucleotides, the sequence is TGTGCCAGCAGTTTAGGGATTGATGAAAAACTGTTTTTT. This codes for CASSLGIDEKLFF.